A selection of T cell receptor beta chains follows, all from one sample in a study of regulatory T cells in long-lasting Graves disease. Via MiXCR, TCRdb re-called the multiplex PCR reads, giving one row per CDR3 protein. The table includes 400,000 to 450,000 distinct CDR3 sequences, about 16% detected once. This sample was also put to use in a study of T cells in Graves' hyperthyroidism and ophthalmopathy.

The starting material was peripheral blood mononuclear cells (PBMCs), obtained at new diagnosis, from a patient treated with antithyroid drugs. The receptor source for this set is a woman aged 30 to 39 with Graves disease. Each CDR3 is given without its conserved first and last residue.

v_gene	j_gene	CDR3aa
TRBV7-2	TRBJ2-5	ASSPTPGLARY
TRBV7-3	TRBJ2-1	ASSLDGEAGAGYNEQF
TRBV20-1	TRBJ2-5	SARESRGGETQY
TRBV2	TRBJ2-1	ASSLDSNEQF
TRBV7-8	TRBJ2-7	ASSFENWPGRSYEQY
TRBV5-1	TRBJ1-5	ASSLRPVDQPQH
TRBV5-1	TRBJ1-1	VSSLVGRGSEAF
TRBV28	TRBJ2-4	ASSLFGLGGSRQDIQY
TRBV18	NA	ASSPLSGARNEQF
TRBV5-6	NA	ASSLLTSGRRETQY
TRBV11-3	TRBJ2-1	ASSRRLAGVSGDEQF
TRBV2	TRBJ1-5	ASSPEIRTTSNQPQH
TRBV10-1	TRBJ2-5	ASSRDRGKTQY
TRBV5-1	TRBJ2-5	ASRKDPERGLETQY
TRBV27	TRBJ2-1	ASSFPGEPGLAGAEQF
TRBV27	TRBJ2-1	ASSRSLALDEQF
TRBV24-1	TRBJ1-5	ATSGGGRGKIQPQH
TRBV4-3	TRBJ2-1	ASSQDLGSGNNEQF
TRBV27	TRBJ2-7	ASSSGTRSYEQY
TRBV27	TRBJ1-1	ASSLASIGTEAF
TRBV11-2	TRBJ2-7	ASSLALAGVHEQY
TRBV28	TRBJ2-7	ASRPPGLAGGNEQY
TRBV5-1	TRBJ2-3	ASSLLGESSTDTQY
TRBV12-3/TRBV12-4	TRBJ2-7	ASSFGEKLSSYEQY
TRBV4-3	TRBJ2-1	ASSQSTGRVVNEQF
TRBV10-3	TRBJ1-2	AISESAWVDRGNYGYT